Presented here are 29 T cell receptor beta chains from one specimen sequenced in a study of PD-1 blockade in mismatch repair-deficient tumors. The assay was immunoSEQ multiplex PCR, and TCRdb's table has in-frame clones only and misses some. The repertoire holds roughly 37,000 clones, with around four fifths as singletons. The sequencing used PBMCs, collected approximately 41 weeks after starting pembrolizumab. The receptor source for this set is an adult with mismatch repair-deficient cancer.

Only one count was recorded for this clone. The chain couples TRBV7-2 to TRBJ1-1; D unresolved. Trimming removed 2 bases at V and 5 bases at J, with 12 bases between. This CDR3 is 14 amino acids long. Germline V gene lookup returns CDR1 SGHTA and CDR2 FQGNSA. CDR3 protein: CASSLTPSGTEAFF. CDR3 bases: TGTGCCAGCAGCTTAACCCCATCCGGGACTGAAGCTTTCTTT.

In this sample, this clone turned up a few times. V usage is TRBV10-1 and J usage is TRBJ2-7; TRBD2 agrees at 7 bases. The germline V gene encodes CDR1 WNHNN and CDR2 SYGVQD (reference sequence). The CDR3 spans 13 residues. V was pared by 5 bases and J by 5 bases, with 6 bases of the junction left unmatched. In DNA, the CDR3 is TGCGCCAGCAGTAAAGGAGCGGGAAACGAGCAGTACTTC. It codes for CASSKGAGNEQYF.

Here the CDR3 DNA reads TGTGCCAGCAGCAGGGGAAGCAATCAGCCCCAGCATTTT. It encodes CASSRGSNQPQHF. The gene calls are TRBV6-5 and TRBJ1-5; TRBD1 might be the D (6 bases). Trimming stripped 6 bases from V and 1 base from J, with 7 bases between. Looked up from germline, CDR1 is MNHEY and CDR2 is SVGAGI. The CDR3 runs to 13 residues.

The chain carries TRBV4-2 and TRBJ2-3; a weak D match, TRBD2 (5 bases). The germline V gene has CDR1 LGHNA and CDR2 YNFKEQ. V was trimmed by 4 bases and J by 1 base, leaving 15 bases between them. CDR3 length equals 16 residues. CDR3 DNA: TGTGCCAGCAGCCCCATACTAGTTGTGGGCACAGATACGCAGTATTTT. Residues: CASSPILVVGTDTQYF.

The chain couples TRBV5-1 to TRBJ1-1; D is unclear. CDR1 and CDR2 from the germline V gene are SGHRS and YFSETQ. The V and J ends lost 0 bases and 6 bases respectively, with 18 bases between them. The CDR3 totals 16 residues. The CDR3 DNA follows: TGCGCCAGCAGCTTGGGGCCTAGCACTGGTGGTTCTGAAGCTTTCTTT. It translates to CASSLGPSTGGSEAFF.

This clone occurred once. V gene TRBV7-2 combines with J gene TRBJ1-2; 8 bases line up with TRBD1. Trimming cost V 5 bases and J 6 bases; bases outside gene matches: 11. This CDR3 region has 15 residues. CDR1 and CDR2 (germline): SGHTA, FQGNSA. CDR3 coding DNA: TGTGCCAGCAGCCGTGGGGGGTTGACAGGGGATGGCTACACCTTC. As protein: CASSRGGLTGDGYTF.

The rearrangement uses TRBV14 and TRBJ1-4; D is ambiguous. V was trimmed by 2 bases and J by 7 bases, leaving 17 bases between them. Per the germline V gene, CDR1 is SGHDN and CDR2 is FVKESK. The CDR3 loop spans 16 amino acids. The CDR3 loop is CASSQRSKGAGEKLFF. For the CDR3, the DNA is TGTGCCAGCAGCCAAAGGTCTAAGGGCGCGGGTGAAAAACTGTTTTTT. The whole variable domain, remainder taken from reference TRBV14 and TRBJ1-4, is EAGVTQFPSHSVIEKGQTVTLRCDPISGHDNLYWYRRVMGKEIKFLLHFVKESKQDESGMPNNRFLAERTGGTYSTLKVQPAELEDSGVYFCASSQRSKGAGEKLFFGSGTQLSVL.

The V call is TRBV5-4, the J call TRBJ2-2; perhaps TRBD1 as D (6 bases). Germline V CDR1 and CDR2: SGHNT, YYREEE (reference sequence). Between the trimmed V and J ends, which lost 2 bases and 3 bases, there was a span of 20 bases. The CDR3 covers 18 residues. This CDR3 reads CASSLSRGTGWDTGELFF. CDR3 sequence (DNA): TGTGCCAGCAGCTTATCACGCGGAACAGGGTGGGACACCGGGGAGCTGTTTTTT.

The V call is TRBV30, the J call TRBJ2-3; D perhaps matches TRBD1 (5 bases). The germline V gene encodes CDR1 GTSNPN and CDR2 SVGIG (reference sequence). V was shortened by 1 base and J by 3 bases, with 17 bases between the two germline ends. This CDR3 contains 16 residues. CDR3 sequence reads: CAWSAALGARTDTQYF. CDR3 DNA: TGTGCCTGGAGTGCAGCATTAGGGGCTCGGACAGATACGCAGTATTTT. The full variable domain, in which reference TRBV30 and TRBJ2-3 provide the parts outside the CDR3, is SQTIHQWPATLVQPVGSPLSLECTVEGTSNPNLYWYRQAAGRGLQLLFYSVGIGQISSEVPQNLSASRPQDRQFILSSKKLLLSDSGFYLCAWSAALGARTDTQYFGPGTRLTVL.

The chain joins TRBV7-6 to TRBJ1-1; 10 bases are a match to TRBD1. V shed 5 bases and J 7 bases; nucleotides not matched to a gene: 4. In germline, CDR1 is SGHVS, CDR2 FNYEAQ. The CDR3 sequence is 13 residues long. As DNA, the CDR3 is TGTGCCAGCAGCACGGGACAGGGGAGTGAAGCTTTCTTT. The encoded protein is CASSTGQGSEAFF.

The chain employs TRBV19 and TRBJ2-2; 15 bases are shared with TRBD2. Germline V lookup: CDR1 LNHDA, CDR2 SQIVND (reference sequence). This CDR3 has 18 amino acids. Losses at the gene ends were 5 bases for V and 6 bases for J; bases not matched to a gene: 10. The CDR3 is CASSAAGLAGGHAGELFF. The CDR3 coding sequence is TGTGCCAGTAGTGCCGCGGGACTAGCGGGAGGTCATGCCGGGGAGCTGTTTTTT.

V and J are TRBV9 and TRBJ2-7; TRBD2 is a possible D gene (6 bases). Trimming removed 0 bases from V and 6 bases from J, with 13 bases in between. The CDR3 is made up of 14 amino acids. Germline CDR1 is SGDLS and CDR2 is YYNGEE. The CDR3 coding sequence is TGTGCCAGCAGCGTAGAACCCGGGCGGGGCGAGCAGTACTTC. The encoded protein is CASSVEPGRGEQYF.

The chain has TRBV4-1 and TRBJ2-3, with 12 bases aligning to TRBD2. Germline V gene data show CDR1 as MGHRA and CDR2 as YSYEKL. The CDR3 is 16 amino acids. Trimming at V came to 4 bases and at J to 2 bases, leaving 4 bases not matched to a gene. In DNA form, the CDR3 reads TGCGCCAGCAGCCCCCTAGCGGGAGGGCACACAGATACGCAGTATTTT. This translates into CASSPLAGGHTDTQYF.

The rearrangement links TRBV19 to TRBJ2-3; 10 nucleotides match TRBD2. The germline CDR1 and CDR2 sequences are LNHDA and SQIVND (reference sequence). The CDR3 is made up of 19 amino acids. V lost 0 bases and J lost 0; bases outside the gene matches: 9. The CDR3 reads CASSIDYGLAGDSTDTQYF. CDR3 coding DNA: TGTGCCAGTAGTATAGATTACGGTCTAGCGGGAGACAGCACAGATACGCAGTATTTT.

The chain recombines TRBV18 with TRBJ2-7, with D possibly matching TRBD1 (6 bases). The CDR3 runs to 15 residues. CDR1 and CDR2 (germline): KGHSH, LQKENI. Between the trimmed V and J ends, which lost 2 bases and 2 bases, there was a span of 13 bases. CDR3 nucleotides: TGTGCCAGCTCACCATCGAGGGACAACGCCTACGAGCAGTACTTC. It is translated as CASSPSRDNAYEQYF.

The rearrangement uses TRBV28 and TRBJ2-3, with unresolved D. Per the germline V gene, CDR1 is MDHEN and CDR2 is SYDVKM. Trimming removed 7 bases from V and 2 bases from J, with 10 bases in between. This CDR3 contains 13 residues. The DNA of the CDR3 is TGTGCCAGCAAACGGGTAAACACAGATACGCAGTATTTT. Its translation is CASKRVNTDTQYF.

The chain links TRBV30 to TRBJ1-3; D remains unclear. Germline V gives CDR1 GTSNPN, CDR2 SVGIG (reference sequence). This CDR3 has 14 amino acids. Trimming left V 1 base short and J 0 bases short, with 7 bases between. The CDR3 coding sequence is TGTGCCTGGAGTGGGACTTACTCTGGAAACACCATATATTTT. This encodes CAWSGTYSGNTIYF. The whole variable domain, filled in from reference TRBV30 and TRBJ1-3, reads SQTIHQWPATLVQPVGSPLSLECTVEGTSNPNLYWYRQAAGRGLQLLFYSVGIGQISSEVPQNLSASRPQDRQFILSSKKLLLSDSGFYLCAWSGTYSGNTIYFGEGSWLTVV.

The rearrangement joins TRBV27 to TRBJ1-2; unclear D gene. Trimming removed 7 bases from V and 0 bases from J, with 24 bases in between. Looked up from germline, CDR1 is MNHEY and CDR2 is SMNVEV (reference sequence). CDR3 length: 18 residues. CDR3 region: CASTPGYQRRTSNYGYTF. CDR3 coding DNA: TGTGCCAGCACCCCGGGGTACCAGAGACGGACTTCTAACTATGGCTACACCTTC.

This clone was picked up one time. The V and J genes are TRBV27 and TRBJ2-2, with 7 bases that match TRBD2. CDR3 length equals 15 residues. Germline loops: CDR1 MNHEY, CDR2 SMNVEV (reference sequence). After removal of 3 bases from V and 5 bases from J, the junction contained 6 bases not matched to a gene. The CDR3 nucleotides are TGTGCCAGCAGTTTGTTCGGGAGGATGACCGGGGAGCTGTTTTTT. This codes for CASSLFGRMTGELFF.

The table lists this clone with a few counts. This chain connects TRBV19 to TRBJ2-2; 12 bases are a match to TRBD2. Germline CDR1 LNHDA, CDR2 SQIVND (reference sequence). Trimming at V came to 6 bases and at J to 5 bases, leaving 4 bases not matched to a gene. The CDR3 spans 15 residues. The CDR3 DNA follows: TGTGCCAGTAGATTCGGGACTAGCGGGACCGGGGAGCTGTTTTTT. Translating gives CASRFGTSGTGELFF.

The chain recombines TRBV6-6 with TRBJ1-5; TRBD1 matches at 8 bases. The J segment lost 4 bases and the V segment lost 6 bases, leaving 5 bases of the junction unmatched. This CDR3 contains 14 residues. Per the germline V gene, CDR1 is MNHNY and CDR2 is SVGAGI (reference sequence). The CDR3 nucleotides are TGTGCCAGCAGAACAGGGGGAGAGAATCAGCCCCAGCATTTT. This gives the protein CASRTGGENQPQHF.

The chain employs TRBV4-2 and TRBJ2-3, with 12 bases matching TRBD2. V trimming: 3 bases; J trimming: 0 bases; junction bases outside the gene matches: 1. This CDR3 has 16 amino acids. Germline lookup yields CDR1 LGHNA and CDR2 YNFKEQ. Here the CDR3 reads CASSHGTSGSTDTQYF. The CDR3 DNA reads TGTGCCAGCAGCCACGGGACTAGCGGGAGCACAGATACGCAGTATTTT.

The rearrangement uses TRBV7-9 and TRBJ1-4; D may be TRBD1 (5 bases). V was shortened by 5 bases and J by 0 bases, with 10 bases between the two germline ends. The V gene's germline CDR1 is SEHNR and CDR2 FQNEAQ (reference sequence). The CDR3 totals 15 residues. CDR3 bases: TGTGCCAGCAGCACAAGACAGTCAACTAATGAAAAACTGTTTTTT. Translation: CASSTRQSTNEKLFF.

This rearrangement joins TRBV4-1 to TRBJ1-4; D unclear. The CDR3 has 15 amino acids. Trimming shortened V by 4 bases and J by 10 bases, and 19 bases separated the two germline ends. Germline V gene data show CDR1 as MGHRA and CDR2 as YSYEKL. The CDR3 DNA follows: TGCGCCAGCAGCCTACCCTATAGTCGTCGGGGAAAACTGTTTTTT. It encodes CASSLPYSRRGKLFF.

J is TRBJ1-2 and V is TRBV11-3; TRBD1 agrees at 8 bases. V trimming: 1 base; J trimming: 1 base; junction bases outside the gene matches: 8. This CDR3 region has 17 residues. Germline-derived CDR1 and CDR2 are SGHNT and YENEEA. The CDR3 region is CASSLALPGQVNYGYTF. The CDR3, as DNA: TGTGCCAGCAGCTTAGCCCTACCGGGACAGGTTAACTATGGCTACACCTTC.

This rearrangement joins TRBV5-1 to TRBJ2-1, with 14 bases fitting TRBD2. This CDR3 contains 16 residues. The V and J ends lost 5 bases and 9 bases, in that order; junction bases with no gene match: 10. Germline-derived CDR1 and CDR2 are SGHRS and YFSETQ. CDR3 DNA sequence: TGCGCCAGCAGTAGACTAGCGGGAGGGACCTCGGGTGAGCAGTTCTTC. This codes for CASSRLAGGTSGEQFF.

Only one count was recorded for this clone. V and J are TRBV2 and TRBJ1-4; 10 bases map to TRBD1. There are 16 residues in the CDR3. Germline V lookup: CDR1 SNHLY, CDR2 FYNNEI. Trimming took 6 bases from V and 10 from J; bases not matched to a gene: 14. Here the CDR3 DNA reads TGTGCCAGCAGGGGAAATCCGGGGACAGGGGACCGAAAACTGTTTTTT. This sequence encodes CASRGNPGTGDRKLFF. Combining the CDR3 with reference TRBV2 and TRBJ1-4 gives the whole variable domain EPEVTQTPSHQVTQMGQEVILRCVPISNHLYFYWYRQILGQKVEFLVSFYNNEISEKSEIFDDQFSVERPDGSNFTLKIRSTKLEDSAMYFCASRGNPGTGDRKLFFGSGTQLSVL.

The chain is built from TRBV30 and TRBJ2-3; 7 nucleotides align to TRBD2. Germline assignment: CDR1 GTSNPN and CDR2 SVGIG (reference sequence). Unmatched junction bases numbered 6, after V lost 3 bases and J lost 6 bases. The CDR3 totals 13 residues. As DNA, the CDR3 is TGTGCCTGGAGATGGGGGGGGGTGGATACGCAGTATTTT. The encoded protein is CAWRWGGVDTQYF.

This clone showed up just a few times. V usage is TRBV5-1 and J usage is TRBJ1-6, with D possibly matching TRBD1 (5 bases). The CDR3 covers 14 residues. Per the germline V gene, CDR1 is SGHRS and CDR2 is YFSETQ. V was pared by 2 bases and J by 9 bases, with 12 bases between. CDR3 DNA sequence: TGCGCCAGCAGCTTTGGGGAGGGGATTTCACCCCTCCACTTT. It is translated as CASSFGEGISPLHF.